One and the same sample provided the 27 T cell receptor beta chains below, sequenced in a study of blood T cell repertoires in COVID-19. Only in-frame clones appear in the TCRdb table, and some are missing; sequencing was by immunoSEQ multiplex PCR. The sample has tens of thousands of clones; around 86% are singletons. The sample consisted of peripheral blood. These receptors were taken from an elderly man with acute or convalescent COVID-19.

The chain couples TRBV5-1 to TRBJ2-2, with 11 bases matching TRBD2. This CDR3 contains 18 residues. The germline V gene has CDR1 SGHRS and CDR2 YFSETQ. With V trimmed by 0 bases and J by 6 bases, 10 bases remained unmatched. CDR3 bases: TGCGCCAGCAGCTTGGATCCTAGCGGGAGGTTAATGGCCGGGGAGCTGTTTTTT. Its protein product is CASSLDPSGRLMAGELFF.

The DNA for the CDR3 is TGTGCCAGCAACAGGGCGTTTGATGGCTACACCTTC. Its protein product is CASNRAFDGYTF. This chain joins TRBV7-2 and TRBJ1-2, with a tentative D call TRBD1 (6 bases). Between the trimmed V and J ends, which lost 7 bases and 6 bases, there was a span of 12 bases. Germline CDR1 is SGHTA and CDR2 is FQGNSA. The CDR3 is 12 residues long.

Here the CDR3 reads CASSDGQGAQGDEKLFF. CDR3 sequence (DNA): TGTGCCAGCAGCGATGGACAGGGGGCGCAGGGTGATGAAAAACTGTTTTTT. This chain joins TRBV13 and TRBJ1-4; the match to TRBD1 covers 11 bases. Trimming at V came to 5 bases and at J to 6 bases, leaving 11 bases not matched to a gene. The CDR3 length is 17 residues. Germline V lookup: CDR1 PRHDT, CDR2 FYEKMQ (reference sequence).

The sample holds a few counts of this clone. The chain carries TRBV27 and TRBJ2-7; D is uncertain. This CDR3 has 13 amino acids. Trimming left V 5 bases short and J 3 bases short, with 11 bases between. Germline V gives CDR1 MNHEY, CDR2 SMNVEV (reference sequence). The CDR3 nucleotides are TGTGCCAGCAGTCCTTCCTATGGCTACGAGCAGTACTTC. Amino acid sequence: CASSPSYGYEQYF.

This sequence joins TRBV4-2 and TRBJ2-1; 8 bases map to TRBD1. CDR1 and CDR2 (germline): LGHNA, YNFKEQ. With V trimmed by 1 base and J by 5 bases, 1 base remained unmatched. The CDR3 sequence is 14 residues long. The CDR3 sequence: CASSQGTGNNEQFF. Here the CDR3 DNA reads TGTGCCAGCAGCCAAGGGACAGGGAACAATGAGCAGTTCTTC.

The CDR3 region is CASSVGTMRGHGYTF. Written as DNA, the CDR3 is TGTGCCAGCAGCGTAGGAACGATGAGGGGGCACGGCTACACCTTC. The chain joins TRBV9 to TRBJ1-2, with 7 bases aligning to TRBD1. Unmatched junction bases numbered 10, after V lost 0 bases and J lost 8 bases. CDR1 is SGDLS, CDR2 YYNGEE, per germline. This CDR3 is 15 amino acids long.

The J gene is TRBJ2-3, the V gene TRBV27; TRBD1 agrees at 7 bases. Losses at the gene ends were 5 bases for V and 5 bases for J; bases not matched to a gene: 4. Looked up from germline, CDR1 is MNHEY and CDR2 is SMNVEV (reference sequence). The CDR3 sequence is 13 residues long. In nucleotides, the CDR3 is TGTGCCAGCAGTAAACAGGGGTTAGATACGCAGTATTTT. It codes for CASSKQGLDTQYF.

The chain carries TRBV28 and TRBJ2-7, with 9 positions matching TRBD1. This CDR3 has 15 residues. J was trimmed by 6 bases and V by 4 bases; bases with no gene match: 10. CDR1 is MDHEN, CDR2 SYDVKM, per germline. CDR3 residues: CASSSSGTGRAEQYF. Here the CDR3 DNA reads TGTGCCAGCAGTTCATCCGGGACAGGGAGGGCCGAGCAGTACTTC.

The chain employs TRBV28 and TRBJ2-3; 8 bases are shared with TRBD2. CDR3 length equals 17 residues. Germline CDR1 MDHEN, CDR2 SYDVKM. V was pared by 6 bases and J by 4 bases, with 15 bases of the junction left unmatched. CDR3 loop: CASSSRGKREIADTQYF. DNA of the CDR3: TGTGCCAGCAGCTCCCGTGGGAAGCGGGAGATAGCAGATACGCAGTATTTT.

CDR3 in amino acids: CSVLSGSSYNEQFF. As DNA, the CDR3 is TGCAGCGTCCTAAGCGGGAGCTCCTACAATGAGCAGTTCTTC. The chain links TRBV29-1 to TRBJ2-1; TRBD2 matches 8 bases. CDR1 and CDR2 (germline): SQVTM, ANQGSEA. This CDR3 is built from 14 residues. With 6 bases clipped from V and 0 bases from J, the junction kept 4 bases outside the gene matches.

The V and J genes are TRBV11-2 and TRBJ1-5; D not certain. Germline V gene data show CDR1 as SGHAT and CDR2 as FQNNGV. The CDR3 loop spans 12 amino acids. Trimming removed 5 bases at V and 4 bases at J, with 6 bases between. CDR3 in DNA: TGTGCCAGCAGCGTCACTAATCAGCCCCAGCATTTT. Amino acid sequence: CASSVTNQPQHF.

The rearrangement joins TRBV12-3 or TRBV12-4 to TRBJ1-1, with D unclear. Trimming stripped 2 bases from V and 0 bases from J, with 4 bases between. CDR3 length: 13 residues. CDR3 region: CASSLIVNTEAFF. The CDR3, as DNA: TGTGCCAGCAGTTTAATAGTGAACACTGAAGCTTTCTTT.

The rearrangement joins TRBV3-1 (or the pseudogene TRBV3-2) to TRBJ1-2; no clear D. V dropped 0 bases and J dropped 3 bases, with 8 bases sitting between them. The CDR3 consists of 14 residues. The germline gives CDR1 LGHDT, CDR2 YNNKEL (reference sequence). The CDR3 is CASSQDNEYYGYTF. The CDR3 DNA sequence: TGTGCCAGCAGCCAAGATAACGAGTACTATGGCTACACCTTC.

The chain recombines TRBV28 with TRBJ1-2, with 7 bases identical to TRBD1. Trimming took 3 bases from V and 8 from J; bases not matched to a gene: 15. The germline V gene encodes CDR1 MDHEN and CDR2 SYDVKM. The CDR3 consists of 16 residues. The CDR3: CASSFFPGQQVKGYTF. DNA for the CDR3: TGTGCCAGCAGTTTTTTTCCGGGACAGCAGGTTAAGGGCTACACCTTC.

CDR3 protein: CASSQTGLTGELFF. CDR3 DNA: TGTGCCAGCAGCCAGACAGGCCTCACCGGGGAGCTGTTTTTT. The chain employs TRBV5-5 and TRBJ2-2, with D possibly TRBD1 on 6 matching bases. Trimming took 4 bases from V and 4 from J, leaving 11 bases between them. The CDR3 sequence is 14 residues long. The germline gives CDR1 SGHKS, CDR2 YYEKEE (reference sequence).

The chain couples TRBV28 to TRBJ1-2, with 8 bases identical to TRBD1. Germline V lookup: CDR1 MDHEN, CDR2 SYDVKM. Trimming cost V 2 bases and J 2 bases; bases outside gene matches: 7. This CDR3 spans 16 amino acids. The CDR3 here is CASSLPRAGGNYGYTF. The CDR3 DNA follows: TGTGCCAGCAGTTTACCGAGGGCAGGGGGCAACTATGGCTACACCTTC.

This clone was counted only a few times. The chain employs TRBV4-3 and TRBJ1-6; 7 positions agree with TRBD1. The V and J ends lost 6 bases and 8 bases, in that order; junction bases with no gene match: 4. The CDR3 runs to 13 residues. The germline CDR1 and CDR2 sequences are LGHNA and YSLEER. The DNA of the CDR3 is TGCGCCAGCAGTACCGACAGGGATTCACCCCTCCACTTT. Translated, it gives CASSTDRDSPLHF.

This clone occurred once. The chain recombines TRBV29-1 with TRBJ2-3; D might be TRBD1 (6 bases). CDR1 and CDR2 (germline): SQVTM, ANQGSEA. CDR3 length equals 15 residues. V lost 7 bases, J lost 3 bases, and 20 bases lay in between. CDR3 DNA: TGCAGCGCCGCAGCAGGGGCAGATAGGACAGATACGCAGTATTTT. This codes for CSAAAGADRTDTQYF.

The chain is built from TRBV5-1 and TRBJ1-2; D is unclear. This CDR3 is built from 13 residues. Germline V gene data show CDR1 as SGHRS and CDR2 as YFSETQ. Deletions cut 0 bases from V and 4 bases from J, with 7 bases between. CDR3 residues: CASSLGSGYGYTF. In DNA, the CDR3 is TGCGCCAGCAGCTTGGGGTCAGGCTATGGCTACACCTTC.

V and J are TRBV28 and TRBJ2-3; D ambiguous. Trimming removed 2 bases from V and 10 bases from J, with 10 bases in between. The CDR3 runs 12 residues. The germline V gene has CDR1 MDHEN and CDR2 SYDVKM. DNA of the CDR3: TGTGCCAGCAGTTTACTGGTACTCCCGCAGTATTTT. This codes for CASSLLVLPQYF.

The CDR3 DNA reads TGTGCTAGTGGTTTGCCCCGGGTCGTCGGCTACAATGAGCAGTTCTTC. Its translation: CASGLPRVVGYNEQFF. J is TRBJ2-1 and V is TRBV12-5; unclear D gene. The germline V and J ends were trimmed by 2 bases and 3 bases, with 14 bases remaining between them. The CDR3 is 16 residues long. Germline CDR1 LGHNT, CDR2 FRNRAP. Supplemented by reference TRBV12-5 and TRBJ2-1, the full variable domain reads DARVTQTPRHKVTEMGQEVTMRCQPILGHNTVFWYRQTMMQGLELLAYFRNRAPLDDSGMPKDRFSAEMPDATLATLKIQPSEPRDSAVYFCASGLPRVVGYNEQFFGPGTRLTVL.

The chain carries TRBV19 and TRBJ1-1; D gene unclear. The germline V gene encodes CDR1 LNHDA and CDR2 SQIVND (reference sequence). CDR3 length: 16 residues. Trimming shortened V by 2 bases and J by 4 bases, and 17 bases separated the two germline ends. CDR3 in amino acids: CASSIPRPPSLTEAFF. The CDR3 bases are TGTGCCAGTAGTATACCTAGACCCCCTTCCCTCACTGAAGCTTTCTTT.

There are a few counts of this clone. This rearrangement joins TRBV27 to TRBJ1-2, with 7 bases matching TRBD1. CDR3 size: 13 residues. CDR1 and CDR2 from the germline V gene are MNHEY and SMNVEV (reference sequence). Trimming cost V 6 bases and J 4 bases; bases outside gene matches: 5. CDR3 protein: CASRSTGSYGYTF. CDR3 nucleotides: TGTGCCAGCAGATCGACAGGGAGCTATGGCTACACCTTC.

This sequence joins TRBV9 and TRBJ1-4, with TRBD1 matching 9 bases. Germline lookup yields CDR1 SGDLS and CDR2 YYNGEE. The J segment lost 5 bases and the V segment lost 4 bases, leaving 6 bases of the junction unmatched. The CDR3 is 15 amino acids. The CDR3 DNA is TGTGCCAGCAGCTCCTTCGACAGGGGGAATGAAAAACTGTTTTTT. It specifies CASSSFDRGNEKLFF.

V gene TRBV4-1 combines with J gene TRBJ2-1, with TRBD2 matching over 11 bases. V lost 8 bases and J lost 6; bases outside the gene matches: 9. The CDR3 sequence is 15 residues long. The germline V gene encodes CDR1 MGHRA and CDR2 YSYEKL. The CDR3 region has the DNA TGCGCCAGCCGCAGGACTAGCGGGCCCCTCAATGAGCAGTTCTTC. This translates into CASRRTSGPLNEQFF.

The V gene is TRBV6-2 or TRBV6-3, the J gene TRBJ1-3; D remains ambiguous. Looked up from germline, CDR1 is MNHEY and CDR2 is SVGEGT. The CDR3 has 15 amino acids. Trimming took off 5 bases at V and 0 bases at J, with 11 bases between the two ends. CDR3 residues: CASSHGRSSGNTIYF. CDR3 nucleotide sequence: TGTGCCAGCAGTCATGGAAGGAGCTCTGGAAACACCATATATTTT.

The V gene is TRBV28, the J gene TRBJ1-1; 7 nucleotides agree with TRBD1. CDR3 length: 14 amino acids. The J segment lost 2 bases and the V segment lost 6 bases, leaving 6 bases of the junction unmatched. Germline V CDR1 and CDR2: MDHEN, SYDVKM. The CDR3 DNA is TGTGCCAGCAGGCTCGGGACAGTTAACACTGAAGCTTTCTTT. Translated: CASRLGTVNTEAFF.